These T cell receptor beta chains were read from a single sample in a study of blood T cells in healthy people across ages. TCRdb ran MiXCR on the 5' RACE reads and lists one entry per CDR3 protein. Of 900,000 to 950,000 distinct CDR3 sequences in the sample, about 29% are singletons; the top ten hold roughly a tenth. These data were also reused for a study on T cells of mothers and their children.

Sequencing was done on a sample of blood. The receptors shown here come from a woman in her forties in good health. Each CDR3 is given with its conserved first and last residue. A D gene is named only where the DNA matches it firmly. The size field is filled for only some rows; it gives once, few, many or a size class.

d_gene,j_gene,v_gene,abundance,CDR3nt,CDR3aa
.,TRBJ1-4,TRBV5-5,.,TGTGCCAGCAGCTCTGGGATCGGGGCTCTGTTTTTT,CASSSGIGALFF
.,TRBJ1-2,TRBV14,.,TGTGCCAGCAACCAAGCCGGTTTTGGCTACACCTTC,CASNQAGFGYTF
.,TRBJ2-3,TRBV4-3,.,TGCGCCAGCAGCCAAGATTTAACGGGGAATACGCAGTATTTT,CASSQDLTGNTQYF
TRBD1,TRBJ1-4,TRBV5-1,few,TGCGCCAGCAGCCCGACAGGGGACCGGGAAAAACTGTTTTTT,CASSPTGDREKLFF
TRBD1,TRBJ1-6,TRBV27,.,TGTGCCAGCAAAGAGGACAGGGTAAATTCACCCCTCCACTTT,CASKEDRVNSPLHF
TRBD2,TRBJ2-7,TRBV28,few,TGTGCCAGCAGCGGCCTAGCGGCCAAACCCTCCTACGAGCAGTACTTC,CASSGLAAKPSYEQYF
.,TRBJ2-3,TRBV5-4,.,TGTGCCAGCAGCTCGGAGGGGCGGGTCACAGATACGCAGTATTTT,CASSSEGRVTDTQYF
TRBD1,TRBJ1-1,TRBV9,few,TGTGCCAGCAGCCCGAGAGGACAGGGGAACACTGAAGCTTTCTTT,CASSPRGQGNTEAFF
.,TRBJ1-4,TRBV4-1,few,TGCGCCAGCAGCCAGGACAGAACTAATGAAAAACTGTTTTTT,CASSQDRTNEKLFF
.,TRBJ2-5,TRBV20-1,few,TGCAGTCTATGGCGGCTACAAGAGACCCAGTACTTC,CSLWRLQETQYF
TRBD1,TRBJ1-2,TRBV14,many,TGTGCCAGCAGCCAAGTGGGGACAGGTCACTACACCTTC,CASSQVGTGHYTF
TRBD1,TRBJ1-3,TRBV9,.,TGTGCCAGCAGCGAACAGGGGACTGGAAACACCATATATTTT,CASSEQGTGNTIYF
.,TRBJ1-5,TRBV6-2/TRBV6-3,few,TGTGCCAGCAGACAACCCTCAAATCAGCCCCAGCATTTT,CASRQPSNQPQHF
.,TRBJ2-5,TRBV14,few,TGTGCCAGCAGCCAAAGTTACAGCGGTGGCAAGTACTTC,CASSQSYSGGKYF
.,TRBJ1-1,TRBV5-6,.,TGTGCCAGCAGCTTGACAGGTACCACTGAAGCTTTCTTT,CASSLTGTTEAFF
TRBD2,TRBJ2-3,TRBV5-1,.,TGCGCCAGCCAGACTAGCGGGGCGACCACAGATACGCAGTATTTT,CASQTSGATTDTQYF